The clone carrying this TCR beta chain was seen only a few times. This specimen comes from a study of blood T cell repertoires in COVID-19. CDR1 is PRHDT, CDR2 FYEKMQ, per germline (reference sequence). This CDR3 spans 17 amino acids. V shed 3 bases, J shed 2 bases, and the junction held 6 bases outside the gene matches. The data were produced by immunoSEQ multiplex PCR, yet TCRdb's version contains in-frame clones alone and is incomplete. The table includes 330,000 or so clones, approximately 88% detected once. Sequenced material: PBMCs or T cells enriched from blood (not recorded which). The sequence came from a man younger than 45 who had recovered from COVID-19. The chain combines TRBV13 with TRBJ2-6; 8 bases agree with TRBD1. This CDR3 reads CASSFGRGLAGANVLTF. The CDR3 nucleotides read TGTGCCAGCAGCTTCGGCAGGGGGCTAGCTGGGGCCAACGTCCTGACTTTC.